The rows below give T cell receptor beta chains drawn from one sample of a study of beta chain features in type 1 diabetes. The data were produced by immunoSEQ multiplex PCR, yet TCRdb's version contains in-frame clones alone and is incomplete. The sample shows 900,000 or so clones, about a sixth of them seen only once. Sequencing input: naive CD4+ T cells from blood. The source of these receptors is a woman aged 18-29 years in good health. CDR3s include the opening cysteine and the closing phenylalanine or tryptophan.

TRBV4-2	CASSQDRTSGRANTGELFF
TRBV11-3	CASSLGQGGYNEQFF
TRBV7-9	CASSLVGVNTEAFF
TRBV25-1	CASSDGRINYGYTF
TRBV7-3	CASSLGPLTSGRGSSSYNEQFF
TRBV5-6	CASSPKTGEDTEAFF
TRBV2	CASKLGLAGGPHNEQFF
TRBV29-1	CSVGAGRHQPQHF
TRBV28	CASSSQETQYF
TRBV20-1	CSARRGETQYF
TRBV5-6	CASSLGRDRGPNEQFF
TRBV28	CASSSPYEQYF
TRBV28	CASSPPGDLDNEQFF
TRBV5-4	CASSLNFQTTPTDTQYF
TRBV7-9	CASSLPRGLAGIGELFF
TRBV4-1	CASSQDAAVNYGYTF
TRBV7-2	CASGEYNQPQHF
TRBV28	CASRKGILGDEQFF
TRBV4-2	CASSQALLMTSSDTQYF
TRBV6-5	CASSYSMLRTQYF
TRBV27	CAAGGQGREQYF
TRBV19	CASSLHSGLADSYEQYF
TRBV4-3	CASSQDRAGSEQFF
TRBV19	CASRDRLETQYF
TRBV9	CASSAGTSHLTGELFF
TRBV18	CASSPLPGVTNEQFF
TRBV28	CASSGVATNEKLFF
TRBV7-2	CASSPRTYSYNEQFF
TRBV5-1	CASRSAVQETQYF
TRBV28	CASSLTGGTEAFF
TRBV7-2	CASSLGGAGANVLTF
TRBV5-4	CASTREPTDTQYF
TRBV5-4	CASRPVGEGRETQYF
TRBV9	CASSVLPGETQYF
TRBV7-9	CASSPWGQQNTEAFF
TRBV6-6	CASSYFSPRERFF